This T cell receptor beta chain was observed in a study of Ad26.COV2.S vaccination and SARS-CoV-2 variants. Measured with immunoSEQ multiplex PCR; TCRdb has only the in-frame clones, and not every one. The sample has about 350,000 clones, about 89% seen once. Treatment in this sample: about 20 received Ad26.COV2.S at low or high dose, single or two shots; 5 received placebo; per-sample allocation not given. Material that was analyzed had been drawn on day 63 after the first vaccine or placebo injection. V dropped 6 bases and J dropped 5 bases, with 16 bases sitting between them. Germline V gene sequence: CDR1 KGHSH, CDR2 LQKENI. The CDR3 length is 14 residues.

This clonotype originated in a person aged 18-60 years who received the Ad26.COV2.S COVID-19 vaccine or a placebo. The V call is TRBV18, the J call TRBJ1-1; D uncertain. Source: peripheral blood, taken in a trial of Ad26.COV2.S vaccine versus placebo. The CDR3: CASSRVGPQTEAFF. The DNA of the CDR3 is TGTGCCAGCTCCCGGGTCGGGCCGCAGACTGAAGCTTTCTTT.